This TCR beta chain was retrieved from a study of immune heterogeneity within non-small cell lung tumors. Study-wide results and limits: Local tumor mutational burden and local T-cell repertoire clonality showed a moderate significant correlation, R 0.3 to 0.35.

Comment on this clonotype: Its antigen is not known.

The germline V gene has CDR1 SGHRS and CDR2 YFSETQ. The CDR3 contains 14 residues. After removal of 5 bases from V and 2 bases from J, the junction contained 7 bases not matched to a gene. Each sample used roughly 590 ng of genomic DNA from bulk tumor tissue. Far-apart biopsies, several per primary tumor, were taken during surgery. The study enrolled patients with untreated, newly diagnosed non-small cell lung cancer who underwent curative surgery. With 32 V and 13 J primers, multiplex PCR amplified the TCR beta CDR3. TCRdb itself ran the multiplex PCR reads through MiXCR, one entry per CDR3 protein. Among approximately 6,300 distinct CDR3 sequences listed, about 20% were seen once.

The sequenced sample consisted of lung tumor tissue. This receptor was identified in a female donor with non-small cell lung cancer. The chain carries TRBV5-1 and TRBJ2-7; 7 bases are a match to TRBD2. The CDR3 bases are TGCGCCAGCAGGAGGGAGGGGAACCCCTACGAGCAGTACTTC. It translates to CASRREGNPYEQYF.